This section outlines one T cell receptor (beta chain) sequence together with its context. Trimming took off 4 bases at V and 3 bases at J, with 7 bases between the two ends. The CDR3 has 13 amino acids. Germline values: CDR1 SGHRS, CDR2 YFSETQ. This sample was taken from a study of cytomegalovirus exposure and HLA in healthy donors. With 60 Vbeta and 13 Jbeta primers, the PCR was carried out. Generated by immunoSEQ multiplex PCR, the TCRdb table keeps only in-frame clones and is missing some. The sample has some 130,000 clones; roughly 77% are singletons. This chain joins TRBV5-1 and TRBJ2-2; the D is unclear. The specimen sequenced was PBMCs. The receptor was derived from a woman aged 40-49 years in good health and CMV-seropositive. CDR3 sequence reads: CASSARDTGELFF. The CDR3 DNA is TGCGCCAGCAGCGCCCGGGACACCGGGGAGCTGTTTTTT.